What follows are 10 T cell receptor beta chains derived from one specimen sequenced in a study of blood T cell repertoires in COVID-19. TCRdb's table, derived via immunoSEQ multiplex PCR, lists solely in-frame clones and lacks some. The data contain 70,000 or so clones, roughly 80% of them singletons. What was sequenced was peripheral blood. The origin of the receptors is a human donor in a cohort sampled during active COVID-19.

The chain has TRBV28 and TRBJ2-2, with TRBD2 identical over 13 bases. The CDR3 runs 18 residues. V was clipped by 5 bases and J by 1 base; unmatched bases: 7. Germline CDR1 is MDHEN and CDR2 is SYDVKM. CDR3 DNA: TGTGCCAGCAGTACGACTAGACTAGCGGGAGGGAACACCGGGGAGCTGTTTTTT. This codes for CASSTTRLAGGNTGELFF.

The J gene is TRBJ2-3, the V gene TRBV5-1; D remains ambiguous. V was shortened by 1 base and J by 6 bases, with 6 bases between the two germline ends. The CDR3 covers 12 residues. Germline CDR1 reads SGHRS; CDR2 reads YFSETQ. This CDR3 is CASSLTSDTQYF. CDR3 nucleotide sequence: TGCGCCAGCAGCTTGACTTCGGATACGCAGTATTTT.

The chain has TRBV6-2 or TRBV6-3 and TRBJ1-2; TRBD1 is a possible D gene (5 bases). This CDR3 comprises 14 residues. The germline V gene has CDR1 MNHEY and CDR2 SVGEGT. Trimming shortened V by 1 base and J by 8 bases, and 14 bases separated the two germline ends. The DNA of the CDR3 is TGTGCCAGCAGTTACTTAGGCAGGGAAGGCGGCTACACCTTC. This encodes CASSYLGREGGYTF.

The V call is TRBV6-5, the J call TRBJ1-4, with D tentatively TRBD1 (6 bases). Per germline, CDR1 MNHEY and CDR2 SVGAGI. The CDR3 loop spans 14 amino acids. The V end lost 10 bases, the J end lost 3 bases, and 15 bases lay between the germline ends. The CDR3 bases are TGTGCCACCTCGAACAGGGAGCCTAATGAAAAACTGTTTTTT. Translated: CATSNREPNEKLFF.

This clone has a handful of counts. This chain links TRBV9 with TRBJ2-7, with D maybe TRBD1 (6 bases). V lost 0 bases and J lost 4, with 14 bases in between. The CDR3 is 15 amino acids. Per germline, CDR1 SGDLS and CDR2 YYNGEE. CDR3 protein: CASSVVPGDLYEQYF. DNA of the CDR3: TGTGCCAGCAGCGTAGTGCCAGGGGACCTTTACGAGCAGTACTTC.

The chain joins TRBV13 to TRBJ2-3; 14 nucleotides agree with TRBD2. The CDR3 contains 19 residues. Germline CDR1 reads PRHDT; CDR2 reads FYEKMQ (reference sequence). V trimming: 5 bases; J trimming: 0 bases; junction bases outside the gene matches: 10. CDR3 loop: CASSLTTRLAGGSTDTQYF. DNA of the CDR3: TGTGCCAGCAGCCTAACCACGAGACTAGCGGGAGGGAGCACAGATACGCAGTATTTT.

This clone is a singleton in its sample. This chain links TRBV7-2 with TRBJ2-7, with 7 bases fitting TRBD1. Germline lookup yields CDR1 SGHTA and CDR2 FQGNSA. J gave up 4 bases and V 2 bases, and 5 bases lay outside the gene matches. The CDR3 has 14 amino acids. The CDR3 spells CASSLLGGGYEQYF. Written as DNA, the CDR3 is TGTGCCAGCAGCTTATTAGGGGGCGGGTACGAGCAGTACTTC. The full variable domain, its missing parts supplied by reference TRBV7-2 and TRBJ2-7, is GAGVSQSPSNKVTEKGKDVELRCDPISGHTALYWYRQSLGQGLEFLIYFQGNSAPDKSGLPSDRFSAERTGGSVSTLTIQRTQQEDSAVYLCASSLLGGGYEQYFGPGTRLTVT.

The rearrangement uses TRBV5-6 and TRBJ1-5, with TRBD1 as a possible D gene (5 bases). Germline CDR1 and CDR2: SGHDT and YYEEEE. This CDR3 spans 15 amino acids. V lost 0 bases and J 2 bases, leaving 9 bases between the germline ends. The CDR3 DNA follows: TGTGCCAGCAGCTTGGGGGGCTTCGGCAATCAGCCCCAGCATTTT. It translates to CASSLGGFGNQPQHF.

This chain uses TRBV4-1 with TRBJ2-2; 8 bases match TRBD1. V lost 4 bases to trimming and J lost 4 bases; unmatched junction nucleotides: 14. Germline CDR1 and CDR2: MGHRA and YSYEKL. This CDR3 is built from 18 residues. DNA for the CDR3: TGCGCCAGCAGCCCGCATTTGTTGGGGACAGGATCCACCGGGGAGCTGTTTTTT. This sequence encodes CASSPHLLGTGSTGELFF.

V and J are TRBV6-2 or TRBV6-3 and TRBJ2-3, with D perhaps TRBD2 (5 bases). CDR1 is MNHEY and CDR2 is SVGEGT in the germline V gene. Between the trimmed V and J ends, which lost 4 bases and 5 bases, there was a span of 13 bases. This CDR3 spans 14 amino acids. The DNA for the CDR3 is TGTGCCAGCAGTTCGGTAGGGAGAGAAGATACGCAGTATTTT. Its protein product is CASSSVGREDTQYF.